This TCR beta chain was recorded in a study of regulatory T cells in long-lasting Graves disease. To make TCR beta libraries, researchers used iRepertoire HTBI primers and Arm-PCR of CDR3 regions. TCRdb re-called the multiplex PCR reads through MiXCR, storing one row per CDR3 protein. The sample records hundreds of thousands of distinct CDR3 sequences, roughly 15% being singletons. In the case of this clonotype: Its antigen is not known. One end of the junction varies from germline; a read error may be responsible.

The time point here: newly diagnosed GD, antithyroid drugs for less than 3 months. Preparation of the TCR library used RNA extracted from PBMCs. Overall study results and limits: Persistent patients shared more public clonotypes (about 2,700) than newly diagnosed patients (about 1,000). Newly diagnosed disease favored TRBV20-1 and TRBJ2-1 over persistent disease.

This CDR3 contains 16 residues. Per germline, CDR1 DFQATT and CDR2 SNEGSKA (reference sequence). In addition, the sample was reused for a study of T cells in Graves' hyperthyroidism and ophthalmopathy. That work contributes: Primed by the HTBI set, a first-round RT-PCR was run on the TCR CDR3. Ophthalmopathy prediction by the model preceded onset by a median approximately six months.

The material sequenced was peripheral blood mononuclear cells (PBMCs), taken at new diagnosis, from a patient treated with antithyroid drugs. This clonotype originated in a woman aged 25 to 45 with Graves disease. The chain joins TRBV20-1 to TRBJ1-4; possibly TRBD1 for D (5 bases). This chain's CDR3 is CSARGGAGRRIEKLFF. CDR3 nucleotides: TGCAGTGCTAGGGGGGGTGCCGGCCGTAGAATTGAAAAGCTGTTTTTT.